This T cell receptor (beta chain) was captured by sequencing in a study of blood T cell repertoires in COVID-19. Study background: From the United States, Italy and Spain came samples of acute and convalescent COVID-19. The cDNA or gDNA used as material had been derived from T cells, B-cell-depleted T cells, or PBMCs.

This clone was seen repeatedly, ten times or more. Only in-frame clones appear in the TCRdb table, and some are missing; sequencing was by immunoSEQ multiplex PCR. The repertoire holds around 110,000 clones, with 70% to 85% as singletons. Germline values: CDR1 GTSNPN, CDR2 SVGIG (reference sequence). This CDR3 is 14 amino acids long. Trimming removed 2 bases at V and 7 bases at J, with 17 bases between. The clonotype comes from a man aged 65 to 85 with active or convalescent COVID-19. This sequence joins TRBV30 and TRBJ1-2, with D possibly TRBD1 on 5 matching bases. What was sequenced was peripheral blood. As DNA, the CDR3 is TGTGCCTGGAGTCAGGGTACTCAGGGCGCTGGCTACACCTTC. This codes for CAWSQGTQGAGYTF.